In this sample, the clone carrying this TCR beta chain turned up once. Its antigen is currently unknown. The data stem from a study of cytomegalovirus exposure and HLA in healthy donors. Study-wide results and caveats: Some V segments could not be told apart, so they were left out, TRBV6-2 and TRBV6-3 among them. One cluster of highly shared sequence variants probably arose as a sequencing artifact. CMV antigen specificity of a few CMV-associated chains was confirmed in vitro. Relative to equally common others, HLA-associated TCR beta chains showed greater clonal expansion in a later analysis.

The PCR made use of 60 Vbeta and 13 Jbeta primers. The method was immunoSEQ multiplex PCR; TCRdb's version includes in-frame clones alone and lacks a portion of them. The sample shows approximately 190,000 clones, around 75% of them seen only once. This CDR3 is built from 14 residues. Between the trimmed V and J ends, which lost 2 bases and 2 bases, there was a span of 10 bases. The germline CDR1 and CDR2 sequences are MDHEN and SYDVKM. The rearrangement uses TRBV28 and TRBJ2-7; no firm D call. The sequence came from a woman in her twenties or thirties in good health and CMV-seropositive. The sample was PBMCs. The CDR3 loop is CASSLGQPPYEQYF. DNA of the CDR3: TGTGCCAGCAGTTTAGGGCAGCCCCCCTACGAGCAGTACTTC.